Reported below is one T cell receptor beta chain. Its antigen is undetermined. PBMC libraries mostly used around 460 ng of input genomic DNA, with six replicates per sample. Assay used: immunoSEQ multiplex PCR; TCRdb lists only in-frame clones, some missing. The data hold tens of thousands of clones, with roughly three quarters observed a single time. Germline CDR1 and CDR2: WNHNN and SYGVQD (reference sequence). V lost 6 bases, J lost 4 bases, and 12 bases lay in between. The CDR3 length is 13 residues. These data belong to a study of neoadjuvant anti-PD-1 for oral cavity cancer. General study findings and limits: Treg/Th17 ratio rose with pretreatment blood and fell with post-treatment tumor TCRbeta clonality.

This rearrangement joins TRBV10-1 to TRBJ1-2; the D is unclear. The source was PBMCs, collected before nivolumab (anti-PD-1) treatment. This receptor was obtained from a person aged 35-80 years with oral cavity squamous cell carcinoma. The CDR3, as DNA: TGCGCCAGCAGCTCCTTACGGGGCTATGGCTACACCTTC. Translating it yields CASSSLRGYGYTF.